This T cell receptor (beta chain) was retrieved from a study of blood T cell repertoires in COVID-19 (dated by TCRdb to the early 2020s). About the full investigation: The collaborator samples originated in the United States, Italy and Spain and spanned the acute and convalescent phases of COVID-19. The dataset comprised deeply sampled blood TCRbeta repertoires from subjects exposed to, actively infected with, or recovered from COVID-19. HLA class I and class II types, where available, came from metadata supplied by the sample provider rather than from assay-based typing. The material from the prospective study consisted of cDNA or gDNA derived from T cells, B-cell-depleted T cells, or PBMCs. A de-identified subject ID, COVID-19 status, age in years and sex were almost always included in the sample metadata. A freely available public database, intended as a resource for researchers studying the immune response to SARS-CoV-2, is where the repertoires were released. The samples were drawn from the first 160 participants of the ongoing ImmuneRACE study and from over a thousand subjects provided by 6 global collaborators. On the study overall, not on this receptor specifically: The quantity of clinical and demographic metadata differed by source and by participant and was supplied without curation.

The germline V gene encodes CDR1 KGHSH and CDR2 LQKENI. The CDR3 runs 13 amino acids, cysteine and phenylalanine included. Only the CDR3 region is kept as DNA, spanning 39 bases read in frame from base 1. Cut back by 7 bases and 1 base, the V and J ends lie 7 bases apart. In regard to this clone: Its cognate antigen has yet to be identified. No much larger clone is present one base from it, and per-base qualities are unavailable.

TCRbeta CDR3 regions were amplified from genomic DNA by means of the immunoSEQ Assay, a bias-controlled multiplex PCR. The study's processing was this. Within the assay, amplification of reference gene primers was used to estimate how many nucleated cells each sample contained. To quantify the absolute abundance of each unique TCRbeta CDR3 rearrangement, sequence reads were collapsed and filtered. For each sample, productive Simpson clonality was calculated as the square root of Simpson's diversity index across productive rearrangements. TCRdb mirrors the immuneACCESS table, restricted to in-frame sequences. Some clones are absent from its copies; in checked studies, under half trace to an unresolved V gene, and the reason for the others is unknown. The V and J calls and clone size are taken from that table; D and trimming were inferred from the DNA. In this sample the table shows approximately 74,000 clones, around 88% of which occur a single time. In total, the top ten clones hold 1.9% of the sample.

Whole blood was collected in K2EDTA tubes by collaborating institutions according to the institutions' own protocols. Collaborator samples were shipped for TCRbeta analysis as frozen whole blood, isolated PBMCs, or DNA extracted from either sample type. Material for sequencing was peripheral blood. Recombination linked TRBV18 to TRBJ1-4; too little of a D gene remains to name it. The sequence was collected from a woman aged 80 or over with active or convalescent COVID-19. The sequenced DNA: TGTGCCAGCTTGGCAAAAACTAATGAAAAACTGTTTTTT. Protein translation: CASLAKTNEKLFF.